This section outlines one T cell receptor beta chain sequence together with its context. Antigen specificity is unknown. Through a sample-barcoded 5' primer and a J-beta primer mix, a second PCR was run for about 6 to 11 cycles. TCRdb fed the 5' RACE reads into MiXCR, producing one record per CDR3 protein. This table holds 700,000 to 850,000 distinct CDR3 sequences, about 55% found once. This sample is part of a study of blood T cells in healthy people across ages. V was shortened by 3 bases and J by 13 bases, with 10 bases between the two germline ends. The CDR3 has 11 residues. Study outcomes and limitations: Observed TCR beta diversity per million T cells went down as age went up. This fall followed a roughly linear course with age. Aged donors had fewer naive CD4+ cells and lower diversity than long-lived donors.

The TCR originated in a man at least 80 years old in good health. Sequencing was done on a sample of blood. The chain uses TRBV12-3 or TRBV12-4 and TRBJ2-1; D tentatively fits TRBD1 or TRBD2 (5 bases each). In DNA, the CDR3 is TGTGCCAGCAGTTTGAACGGGGCCCAGTTCTTC. Its protein product is CASSLNGAQFF.